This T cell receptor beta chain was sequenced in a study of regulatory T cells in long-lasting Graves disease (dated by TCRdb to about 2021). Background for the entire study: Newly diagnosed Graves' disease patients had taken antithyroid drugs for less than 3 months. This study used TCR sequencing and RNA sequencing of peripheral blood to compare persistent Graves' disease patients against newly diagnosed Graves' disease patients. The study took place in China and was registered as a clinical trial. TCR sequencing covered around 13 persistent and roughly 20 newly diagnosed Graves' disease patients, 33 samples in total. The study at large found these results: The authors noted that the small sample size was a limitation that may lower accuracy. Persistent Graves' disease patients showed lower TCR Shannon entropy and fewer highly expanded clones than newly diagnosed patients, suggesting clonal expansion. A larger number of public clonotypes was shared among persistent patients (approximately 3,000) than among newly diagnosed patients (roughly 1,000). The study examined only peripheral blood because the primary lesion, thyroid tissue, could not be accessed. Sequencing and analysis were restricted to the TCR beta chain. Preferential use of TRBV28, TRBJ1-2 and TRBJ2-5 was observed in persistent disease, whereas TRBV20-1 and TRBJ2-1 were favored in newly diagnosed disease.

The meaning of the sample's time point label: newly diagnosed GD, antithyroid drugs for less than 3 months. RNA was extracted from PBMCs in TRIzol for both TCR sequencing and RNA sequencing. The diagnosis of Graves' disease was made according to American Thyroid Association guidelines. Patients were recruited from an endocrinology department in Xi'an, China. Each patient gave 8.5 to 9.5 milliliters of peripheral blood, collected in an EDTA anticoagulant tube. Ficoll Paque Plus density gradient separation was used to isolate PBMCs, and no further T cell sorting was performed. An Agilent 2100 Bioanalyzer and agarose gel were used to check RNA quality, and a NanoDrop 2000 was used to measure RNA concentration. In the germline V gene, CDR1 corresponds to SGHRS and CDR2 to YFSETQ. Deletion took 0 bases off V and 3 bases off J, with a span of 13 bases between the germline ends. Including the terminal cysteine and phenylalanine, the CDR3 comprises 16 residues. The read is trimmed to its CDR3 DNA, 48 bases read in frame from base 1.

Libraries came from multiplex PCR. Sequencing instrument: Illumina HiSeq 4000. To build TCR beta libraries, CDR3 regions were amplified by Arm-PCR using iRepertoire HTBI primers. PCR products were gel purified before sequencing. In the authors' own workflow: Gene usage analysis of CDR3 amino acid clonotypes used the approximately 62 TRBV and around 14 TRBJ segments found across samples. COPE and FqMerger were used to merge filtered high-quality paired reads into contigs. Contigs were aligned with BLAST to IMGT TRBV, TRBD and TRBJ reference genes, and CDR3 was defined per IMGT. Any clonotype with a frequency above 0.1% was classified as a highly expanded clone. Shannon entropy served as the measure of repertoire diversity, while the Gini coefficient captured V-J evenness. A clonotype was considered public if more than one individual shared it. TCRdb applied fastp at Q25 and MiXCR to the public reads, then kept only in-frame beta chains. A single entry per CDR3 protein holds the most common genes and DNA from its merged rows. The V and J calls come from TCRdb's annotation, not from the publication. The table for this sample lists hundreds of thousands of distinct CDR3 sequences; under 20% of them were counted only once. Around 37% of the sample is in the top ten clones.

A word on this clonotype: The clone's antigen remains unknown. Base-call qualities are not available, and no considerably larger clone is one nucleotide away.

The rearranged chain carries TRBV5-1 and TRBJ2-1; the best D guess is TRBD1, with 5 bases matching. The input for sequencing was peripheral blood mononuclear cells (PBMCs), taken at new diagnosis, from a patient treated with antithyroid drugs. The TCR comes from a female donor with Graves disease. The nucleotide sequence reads TGCGCCAGCAGCTTGGGTGAAGGGGCACGCTACAATGAGCAGTTCTTC. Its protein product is CASSLGEGARYNEQFF.